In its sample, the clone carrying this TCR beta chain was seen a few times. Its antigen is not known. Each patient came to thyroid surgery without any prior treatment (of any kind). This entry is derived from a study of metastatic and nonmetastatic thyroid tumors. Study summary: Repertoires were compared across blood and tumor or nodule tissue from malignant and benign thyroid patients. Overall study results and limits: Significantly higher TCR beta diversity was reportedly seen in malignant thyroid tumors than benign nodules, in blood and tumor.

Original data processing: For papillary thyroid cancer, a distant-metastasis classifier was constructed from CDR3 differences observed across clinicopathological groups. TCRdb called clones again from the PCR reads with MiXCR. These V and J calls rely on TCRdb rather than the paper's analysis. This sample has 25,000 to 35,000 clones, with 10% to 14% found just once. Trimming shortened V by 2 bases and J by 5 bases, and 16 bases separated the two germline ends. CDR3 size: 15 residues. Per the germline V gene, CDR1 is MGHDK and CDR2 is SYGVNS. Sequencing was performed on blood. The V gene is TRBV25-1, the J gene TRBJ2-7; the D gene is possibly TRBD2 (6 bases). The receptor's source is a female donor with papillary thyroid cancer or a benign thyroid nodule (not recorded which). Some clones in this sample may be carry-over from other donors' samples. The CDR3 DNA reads TGTGCCAGCAGTGAACGGTCTGGGGGGTCCGACGAGCAGTACTTC. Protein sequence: CASSERSGGSDEQYF.